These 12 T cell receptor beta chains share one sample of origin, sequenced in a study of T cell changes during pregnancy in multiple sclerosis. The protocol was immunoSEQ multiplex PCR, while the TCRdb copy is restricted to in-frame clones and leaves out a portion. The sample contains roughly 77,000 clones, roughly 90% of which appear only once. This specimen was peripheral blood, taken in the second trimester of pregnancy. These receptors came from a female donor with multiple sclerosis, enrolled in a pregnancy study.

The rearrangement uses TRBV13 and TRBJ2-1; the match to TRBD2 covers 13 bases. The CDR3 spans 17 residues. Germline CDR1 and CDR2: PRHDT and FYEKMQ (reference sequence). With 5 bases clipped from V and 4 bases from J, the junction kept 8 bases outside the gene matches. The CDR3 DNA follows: TGTGCCAGCAGCAACAAACTAGCGGGAGGGTCGTACAATGAGCAGTTCTTC. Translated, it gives CASSNKLAGGSYNEQFF.

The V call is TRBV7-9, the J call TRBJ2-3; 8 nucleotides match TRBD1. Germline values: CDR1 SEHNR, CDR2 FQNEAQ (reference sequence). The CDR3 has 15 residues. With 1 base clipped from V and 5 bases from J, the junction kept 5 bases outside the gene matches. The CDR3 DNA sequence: TGTGCCAGCAGCTTAGGCACGGACAGGGAAGATACGCAGTATTTT. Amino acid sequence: CASSLGTDREDTQYF. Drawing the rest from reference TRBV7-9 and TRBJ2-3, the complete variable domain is DTGVSQNPRHKITKRGQNVTFRCDPISEHNRLYWYRQTLGQGPEFLTYFQNEAQLEKSRLLSDRFSAERPKGSFSTLEIQRTEQGDSAMYLCASSLGTDREDTQYFGPGTRLTVL.

The DNA of the CDR3 is TGTGCCACCAGCAGAGTTGGGGACAAACAGCCTAACTATGGCTACACCTTC. It translates to CATSRVGDKQPNYGYTF. The chain is built from TRBV15 and TRBJ1-2, with D maybe TRBD1 (6 bases). Between the trimmed V and J ends, which lost 1 base and 0 bases, there was a span of 15 bases. The CDR3 is 17 amino acids. From germline, CDR1 is LNHNV and CDR2 YYDKDF (reference sequence).

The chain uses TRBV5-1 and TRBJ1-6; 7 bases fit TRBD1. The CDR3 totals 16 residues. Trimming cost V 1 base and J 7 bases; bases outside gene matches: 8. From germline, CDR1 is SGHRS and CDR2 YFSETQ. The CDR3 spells CASSLISGQDNSPLHF. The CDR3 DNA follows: TGCGCCAGCAGCTTGATCTCAGGACAGGACAATTCACCCCTCCACTTT.

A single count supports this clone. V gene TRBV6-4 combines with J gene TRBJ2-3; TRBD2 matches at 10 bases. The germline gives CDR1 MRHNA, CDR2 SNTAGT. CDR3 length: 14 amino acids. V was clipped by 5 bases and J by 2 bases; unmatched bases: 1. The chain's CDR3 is CASSSGGATDTQYF. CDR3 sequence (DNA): TGTGCCAGCAGTAGCGGGGGGGCCACAGATACGCAGTATTTT.

The CDR3 loop reads CASSLGGYSNPLHF. As DNA, the CDR3 is TGTGCCAGCAGCCTAGGGGGATATTCAAACCCCCTCCACTTT. The chain carries TRBV7-3 and TRBJ1-6, with D possibly TRBD1 on 6 matching bases. This CDR3 spans 14 amino acids. The germline V and J ends were trimmed by 5 bases and 13 bases, with 18 bases remaining between them. Germline V lookup: CDR1 SGHTA, CDR2 FQGTGA. The full variable domain, completed using reference TRBV7-3 and TRBJ1-6, is GAGVSQTPSNKVTEKGKYVELRCDPISGHTALYWYRQSLGQGPEFLIYFQGTGAADDSGLPNDRFFAVRPEGSVSTLKIQRTERGDSAVYLCASSLGGYSNPLHFGNGTRLTVT.

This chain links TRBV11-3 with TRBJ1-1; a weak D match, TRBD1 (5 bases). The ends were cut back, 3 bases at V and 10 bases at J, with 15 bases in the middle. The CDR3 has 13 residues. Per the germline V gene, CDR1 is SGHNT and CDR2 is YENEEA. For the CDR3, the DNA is TGTGCCAGCAGCTTTAAGGGCGGCGGGGGAGCTTTCTTT. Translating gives CASSFKGGGGAFF.

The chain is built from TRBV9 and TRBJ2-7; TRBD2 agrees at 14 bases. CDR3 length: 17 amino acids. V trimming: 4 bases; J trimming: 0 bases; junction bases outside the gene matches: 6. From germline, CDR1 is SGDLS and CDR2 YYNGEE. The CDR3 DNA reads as TGTGCCAGCAGCCCAGGACTAGCGGGAGGTTACTCCTACGAGCAGTACTTC. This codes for CASSPGLAGGYSYEQYF. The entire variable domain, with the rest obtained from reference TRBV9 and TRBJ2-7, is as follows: DSGVTQTPKHLITATGQRVTLRCSPRSGDLSVYWYQQSLDQGLQFLIQYYNGEERAKGNILERFSAQQFPDLHSELNLSSLELGDSALYFCASSPGLAGGYSYEQYFGPGTRLTVT.

Here the CDR3 DNA reads TGTGCCAGTAGTATCGCTAGCGGGGGCACAGATACGCAGTATTTT. It translates to CASSIASGGTDTQYF. The chain joins TRBV19 to TRBJ2-3; 9 bases align to TRBD2. The CDR3 is made up of 15 amino acids. Losses at the gene ends were 3 bases for V and 1 base for J; bases not matched to a gene: 2. Germline V CDR1 and CDR2: LNHDA, SQIVND (reference sequence).

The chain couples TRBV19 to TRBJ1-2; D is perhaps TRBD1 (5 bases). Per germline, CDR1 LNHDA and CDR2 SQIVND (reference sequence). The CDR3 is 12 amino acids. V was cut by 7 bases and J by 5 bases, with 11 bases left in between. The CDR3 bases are TGTGCCAGTACCTATAGGGGTTATGGCTACACCTTC. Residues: CASTYRGYGYTF.

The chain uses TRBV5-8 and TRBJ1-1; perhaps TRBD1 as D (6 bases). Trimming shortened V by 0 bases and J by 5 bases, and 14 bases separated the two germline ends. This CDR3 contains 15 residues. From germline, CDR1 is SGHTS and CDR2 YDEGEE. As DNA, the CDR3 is TGTGCCAGCAGCTTGGGACAAGGGGGAAGGACTGAAGCTTTCTTT. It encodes CASSLGQGGRTEAFF.

The CDR3 protein is CAISESIGGDNEQFF. CDR3 nucleotide sequence: TGTGCCATCAGTGAGTCGATCGGCGGAGACAATGAGCAGTTCTTC. The rearrangement joins TRBV10-3 to TRBJ2-1; no clear D gene. Germline V gene sequence: CDR1 ENHRY, CDR2 SYGVKD. The length of the CDR3 is 15 residues. The V and J ends lost 0 bases and 5 bases respectively, with 11 bases between them.